The 13 T cell receptor beta chains given below trace back to one sample, sequenced in a study of T cell responses to AZD1222 COVID-19 vaccine (dated by TCRdb to the early 2020s). In the paper's terms, the time point label means: about 28 days (+/-7) after the second vaccine dose. Library method: the immunoSEQ multiplex PCR assay. In its TCRdb copy, this immuneACCESS table keeps in-frame sequences only and misses some clones. Where compared with another copy, unresolved V genes explain less than half of these, and the others have no known cause. The sample table contains 80,000 or so clones; only one count was recorded for 80% to 90% of them. More than 9% of the sample rests with the top ten. The material was peripheral blood, obtained 28 days after the second AZD1222 dose. These TCRs come from an adult who received the AZD1222 COVID-19 vaccine.

The genes are TRBV27 and TRBJ2-3, with 8 bases aligning to TRBD1. Germline assignment: CDR1 MNHEY and CDR2 SMNVEV (reference sequence). Trimming cost V 10 bases and J 3 bases; bases outside gene matches: 12. The CDR3 length is 15 residues. The chain's CDR3 is CATIRDRTKTDTQYF. The CDR3 DNA reads TGTGCCACCATCCGGGACAGGACTAAAACAGATACGCAGTATTTT.

The V gene is TRBV9, the J gene TRBJ2-3; TRBD2 matches at 12 bases. The V gene end was trimmed by 3 bases and the J gene end by 1 base; junction bases not matched to a gene: 0. The CDR3 loop spans 15 amino acids. Germline CDR1 SGDLS, CDR2 YYNGEE. CDR3 DNA: TGTGCCAGCAGCGGACTAGCGGGGGGCACAGATACGCAGTATTTT. This encodes CASSGLAGGTDTQYF.

This clone was seen more than once but under ten times. CDR3 nucleotides: TGTGCCAGTAGTCGGCGGGTTACGAGCCAAGAGACCCAGTACTTC. Its protein is CASSRRVTSQETQYF. This sequence joins TRBV19 and TRBJ2-5; perhaps TRBD2 as D (5 bases). V lost 5 bases and J lost 1, with 14 bases in between. This CDR3 spans 15 amino acids. Germline CDR1 and CDR2: LNHDA and SQIVND (reference sequence).

V gene TRBV7-2 combines with J gene TRBJ2-7; perhaps TRBD2 as D (5 bases). The CDR3 is 16 amino acids. Germline V lookup: CDR1 SGHTA, CDR2 FQGNSA. The V gene lost 5 bases and the J gene lost 3 bases, with 20 bases spanning the gap. CDR3 sequence: CASSRTSLGLGYEQYF. The CDR3 nucleotides read TGTGCCAGCAGCCGCACTAGTTTAGGGTTGGGCTACGAGCAGTACTTC.

The chain links TRBV28 to TRBJ1-5; D is unresolved. The germline V gene has CDR1 MDHEN and CDR2 SYDVKM. The CDR3 contains 11 residues. The V end lost 5 bases, the J end lost 3 bases, and 2 bases lay between the germline ends. CDR3 bases: TGTGCCAGCAGTCCCAATCAGCCCCAGCATTTT. The encoded protein is CASSPNQPQHF. The full variable domain, its missing parts supplied by reference TRBV28 and TRBJ1-5, is DVKVTQSSRYLVKRTGEKVFLECVQDMDHENMFWYRQDPGLGLRLIYFSYDVKMKEKGDIPEGYSVSREKKERFSLILESASTNQTSMYLCASSPNQPQHFGDGTRLSIL.

In DNA, the CDR3 is TGTGCCAGCAGTTATATCGCCTCTGGAAACACCATATATTTT. This gives the protein CASSYIASGNTIYF. V gene TRBV6-5 combines with J gene TRBJ1-3; D is undetermined. The CDR3 is 14 amino acids. V lost 3 bases, J lost 0 bases, and 6 bases lay in between. Germline assignment: CDR1 MNHEY and CDR2 SVGAGI.

The chain recombines TRBV11-2 with TRBJ2-7, with 7 nucleotides matching TRBD2. Unmatched junction bases numbered 6, after V lost 1 base and J lost 3 bases. This CDR3 is 15 amino acids long. The germline CDR1 and CDR2 sequences are SGHAT and FQNNGV. The CDR3 DNA is TGTGCCAGCAGCTTAGTCGGGGGGAAGGGCTACGAGCAGTACTTC. Translating gives CASSLVGGKGYEQYF. The variable domain in full, completed from reference TRBV11-2 and TRBJ2-7, reads EAGVAQSPRYKIIEKRQSVAFWCNPISGHATLYWYQQILGQGPKLLIQFQNNGVVDDSQLPKDRFSAERLKGVDSTLKIQPAKLEDSAVYLCASSLVGGKGYEQYFGPGTRLTVT.

This clone was detected only once. The rearrangement joins TRBV6-1 to TRBJ1-1; possible D gene TRBD1, 5 bases. Trimming stripped 0 bases from V and 1 base from J, with 15 bases between. Germline CDR1 MNHNS, CDR2 SASEGT. The CDR3 consists of 17 residues. The CDR3, as DNA: TGTGCCAGCAGTGAAGCGTGGGGGGTCTCAAAGAACACTGAAGCTTTCTTT. Amino acid sequence: CASSEAWGVSKNTEAFF.

This chain joins TRBV11-2 and TRBJ2-1, with TRBD2 matching 9 bases. The CDR3 contains 15 residues. With 5 bases clipped from V and 9 bases from J, the junction kept 11 bases outside the gene matches. From germline, CDR1 is SGHAT and CDR2 FQNNGV. The CDR3 DNA follows: TGTGCCAGCAGCCCCGCGAGAGCGGGGGGTGGTGAGCAGTTCTTC. Protein product: CASSPARAGGGEQFF.

The V and J genes are TRBV10-3 and TRBJ2-5; D not resolved. Trimming removed 4 bases at V and 2 bases at J, with 8 bases between. This CDR3 is built from 13 residues. The germline V gene encodes CDR1 ENHRY and CDR2 SYGVKD. CDR3 residues: CAISVQVQETQYF. The DNA of the CDR3 is TGTGCCATCAGTGTTCAGGTTCAAGAGACCCAGTACTTC.

CDR3 loop: CASSRDIYQPQHF. The CDR3 coding sequence is TGTGCCAGCAGTCGGGACATTTATCAGCCCCAGCATTTT. V and J are TRBV6-5 and TRBJ1-5, with D possibly being TRBD1 (6 bases). CDR1 is MNHEY and CDR2 is SVGAGI in the germline V gene. V was clipped by 5 bases and J by 5 bases, with 10 bases between them. This CDR3 is built from 13 residues.

The genes are TRBV10-3 and TRBJ2-1; TRBD2 aligns across 7 bases. Germline-derived CDR1 and CDR2 are ENHRY and SYGVKD. The CDR3 has 15 residues. The V and J ends lost 4 bases and 4 bases, in that order; junction bases with no gene match: 7. CDR3 in DNA: TGTGCCATCAGTGGAACTGGGGGGGGATACAATGAGCAGTTCTTC. Its protein is CAISGTGGGYNEQFF.

This clone was seen only once. The V and J genes are TRBV2 and TRBJ1-5; D is ambiguous. CDR3 length equals 13 residues. Between the trimmed V and J ends, which lost 6 bases and 5 bases, there was a span of 11 bases. The germline gives CDR1 SNHLY, CDR2 FYNNEI. The CDR3 coding sequence is TGTGCCAGCAGACCCGGGGTCTATCAGCCCCAGCATTTT. Translation: CASRPGVYQPQHF.